Listed below are T cell receptor beta chains from one sample, sequenced in a study of PD-1 blockade in classical Hodgkin lymphoma. This table comes from immunoSEQ multiplex PCR, and its TCRdb copy is limited to in-frame clones, with some not included. The sample lists about 93,000 clones, about four fifths seen once, with less than 20% in the top ten. The starting material was peripheral blood mononuclear cells (PBMCs), obtained before the second cycle of nivolumab. Receptor source: a human donor with classical Hodgkin lymphoma. The CDR3 runs from the conserved cysteine through the conserved F or W. A D gene is named only where the DNA matches it firmly. Clone size is stated in some rows and not others, as once, few, many or a class when expanded.

J gene,clone size,D gene,V gene,CDR3 DNA,CDR3 protein
TRBJ2-3,-,TRBD2,TRBV11-3,TGTGCCAGCAGCTCGGTTGGGCTAGCGGGAGGTGGTACGCAGTATTTT,CASSSVGLAGGGTQYF
TRBJ1-5,-,-,TRBV6-4,TGTGCCAGCAGTCCAGGGGAACAGCCCCAGCATTTT,CASSPGEQPQHF
TRBJ2-7,-,TRBD1,TRBV11-2,TGTGCCAGCAGTCTCATGGCCCGGGACAGGGGTGGCGAGCAGTACTTC,CASSLMARDRGGEQYF
TRBJ2-1,-,TRBD1,TRBV27,TGTGCCAGCAGTGCCTGGGCGACAGGGGTATACAATGAGCAGTTCTTC,CASSAWATGVYNEQFF
TRBJ2-7,-,-,TRBV28,TGTGCCAGCACCCCTAGCGGACAGTTCTTGGAGCAGTACTTC,CASTPSGQFLEQYF
TRBJ2-7,-,-,TRBV2,TGTGCCAGCAGCCTACAGTTCTACGAGCAGTACTTC,CASSLQFYEQYF
TRBJ2-7,-,-,TRBV6-6,TGTGCCACGAGCCGGGACATGTCCTACGAGCAGTACTTC,CATSRDMSYEQYF
TRBJ1-3,-,-,TRBV6-6,TGTGCCAGCAGGGGGCCTGGAAACACCATATATTTT,CASRGPGNTIYF
TRBJ2-3,-,-,TRBV4-2,TGTGCCAGCAGCCAAGTCTGGCTAGCCACAGATACGCAGTATTTT,CASSQVWLATDTQYF
TRBJ2-3,-,TRBD2,TRBV7-2,TGTGCCAGCAGCTTAGCAGCGGGAGTTAATACGCAGTATTTT,CASSLAAGVNTQYF
TRBJ2-7,-,-,TRBV5-1,TGCGCCAGCGGTCAGGGACTCTACGAGCAGTACTTC,CASGQGLYEQYF
TRBJ1-5,-,-,TRBV5-1,TGCGCCAGCAGCTTGGTCGGTGGGGTGGATCAGCCCCAGCATTTT,CASSLVGGVDQPQHF
TRBJ2-7,-,TRBD2,TRBV7-2,TGTGCCAGCAGCTTAGGAGGACTAGCGGGAGTTGTCGAGCAGTACTTC,CASSLGGLAGVVEQYF
TRBJ1-4,-,-,TRBV18,TGTGCCAGCTCACCACAGGGCGGAAGTAATGAAAAACTGTTTTTT,CASSPQGGSNEKLFF
TRBJ2-5,-,-,TRBV11-2,TGTGCCAGCAGCTTAGAGCAGCCCCAAGAGACCCAGTACTTC,CASSLEQPQETQYF
TRBJ1-1,-,-,TRBV6-1,TGTGCCAGCAGTGGGGGAAAAGCTTTCTTT,CASSGGKAFF
TRBJ1-1,-,-,TRBV28,TGTGCCAGCAGTTTGCCCTTTAACACTGAAGCTTTCTTT,CASSLPFNTEAFF
TRBJ2-1,-,-,TRBV12-2,TGTGCAAGTCGCTCACATCGCGGGACTAGTAATAATGAGCAGTTCTTC,CASRSHRGTSNNEQFF
TRBJ2-2,many,-,TRBV6-1,TGTGCCAGCAGGTCCGGGCAGGGTGACACCGGGGAGCTGTTTTTT,CASRSGQGDTGELFF
TRBJ2-3,-,-,TRBV18,TGTGCCAGCTCACGCGCCAGTCCGTCCGATACGCAGTATTTT,CASSRASPSDTQYF
TRBJ2-7,-,-,TRBV7-3,TGTGCCAGCAGCTTATTGGCAGGTTACGAGCAGTACTTC,CASSLLAGYEQYF
TRBJ2-7,-,TRBD2,TRBV7-2,TGTGCCAGCAGCTTAAGTTGGGCGGGAGGGCCGTACGAGCAGTACTTC,CASSLSWAGGPYEQYF
TRBJ1-1,many,TRBD1,TRBV5-1,TGCGCCAGCAGCTTAGAGGGGACAGGGGGCACTGAAGCTTTCTTT,CASSLEGTGGTEAFF
TRBJ2-5,-,-,TRBV18,TGTGCCAGCTCACCAGGGGCAGGGTCGGGCCAAGAGACCCAGTACTTC,CASSPGAGSGQETQYF
TRBJ2-3,once,TRBD2,TRBV5-1,TGCGCCAGCAGCTTGGGCGGAGCGGGAGGGCTAAATACGCAGTATTTT,CASSLGGAGGLNTQYF
TRBJ2-1,few,-,TRBV11-2,TGTGCCAGCCCTAAGTGGAGCCATAGCCGATACTACAATGAGCAGTTCTTC,CASPKWSHSRYYNEQFF
TRBJ1-3,-,-,TRBV5-1,TGCGCCAGCAGCTTGGGGCACGGGTCCGCTGGAAACACCATATATTTT,CASSLGHGSAGNTIYF
TRBJ2-1,-,-,TRBV21-1,TGTGCCAGCAGCAAAGTGCTCGCTAGCGGGAGTGATGAGCAGTTCTTC,CASSKVLASGSDEQFF
TRBJ1-4,once,TRBD1,TRBV6-1,TGTGCCGGCTCTCAACAGGGGCCCCCTAATGAAAAACTGTTTTTT,CAGSQQGPPNEKLFF
TRBJ2-1,-,-,TRBV5-1,TGCGCCAGCAGGAGGGGGATGGGAGTCGATGAGCAGTTCTTC,CASRRGMGVDEQFF
TRBJ1-1,-,-,TRBV7-2,TGTGCCAGCAGCTCTCGGACGGGGAACACTGAAGCTTTCTTT,CASSSRTGNTEAFF
TRBJ1-2,-,-,TRBV28,TGTGCCAGCAGTAGCGCGGGGAACTATGGCTACACCTTC,CASSSAGNYGYTF
TRBJ2-2,-,TRBD2,TRBV2,TGTGCCAGCCAAGCGGGAGGCACCGGGGAGCTGTTTTTT,CASQAGGTGELFF
TRBJ2-3,once,TRBD2,TRBV6-1,TGTGCCAGCAGTGACCTCTCCCGGGACTACCTATTCACAGATACGCAGTATTTT,CASSDLSRDYLFTDTQYF
TRBJ2-3,-,-,TRBV5-6,TGTGCCAGCAGTCCGTCTGGGGGAGGAAGATATACGCAGTATTTT,CASSPSGGGRYTQYF
TRBJ2-1,once,TRBD2,TRBV6-1,TGTGCCAGCAGTGAAGCTCGACTAGCGGGAGGTTATGAGCAGTTCTTC,CASSEARLAGGYEQFF
TRBJ2-3,-,TRBD2,TRBV11-2,TGTGCCAGCAGCAGGGGGACTAGCGGACTCCCGGAAGGGCAGTATTTT,CASSRGTSGLPEGQYF